This T cell receptor beta chain appears in the sequencing data of a study of PD-1 blockade in classical Hodgkin lymphoma. Data came from immunoSEQ multiplex PCR; TCRdb stores just in-frame clones and leaves some out. The sample carries 35,000 or so clones, over 60% recorded once. By share, this clone ranks as medium-sized. There was relapse after autologous stem cell transplantation in every patient, and there was variation in brentuximab vedotin exposure. Classifying best responses yielded complete response, partial response or progressive disease. The receptor was isolated from a human donor with classical Hodgkin lymphoma. This specimen was peripheral blood mononuclear cells (PBMCs), taken before the second cycle of nivolumab.

CDR3 residues: CASTQLVGFSGYTF. CDR3 nucleotide sequence: TGTGCCAGCACGCAATTGGTCGGATTCAGTGGCTACACCTTC. The chain uses TRBV6-1 and TRBJ1-2; D not certain. Trimming removed 7 bases at V and 7 bases at J, with 19 bases between. Germline CDR1 reads MNHNS; CDR2 reads SASEGT. CDR3 length: 14 residues.